This T cell receptor (beta chain) was captured in a study of blood T cell repertoires in COVID-19. Data came from immunoSEQ multiplex PCR; TCRdb stores just in-frame clones and leaves some out. The sample comprises over 150,000 clones, 70% to 90% of which are singletons, and under 0.7% rests with the top ten. V trimming: 2 bases; J trimming: 5 bases; junction bases outside the gene matches: 6. CDR3 length equals 15 residues. Germline V gene sequence: CDR1 MNHEY, CDR2 SMNVEV (reference sequence). Seattle cases were enrolled at active infection and followed longitudinally. This rearrangement joins TRBV27 to TRBJ2-1, with TRBD2 matching over 7 bases. The receptor comes from a man in his sixties with COVID-19, enrolled during active disease. The sequenced material came from peripheral blood. CDR3 nucleotide sequence: TGTGCCAGCAGTTTACTTCCTAGCGGAAACAATGAGCAGTTCTTC. Translating gives CASSLLPSGNNEQFF.